The 8 T cell receptor beta chains listed next were all sequenced from one sample in a study of control samples from healthy donors and cancer patients. Using immunoSEQ multiplex PCR, the repertoire was profiled, and TCRdb retains in-frame clones only, with some absent. The data show about 160,000 clones, 70% to 90% seen once. The sequencing sample was made of blood. Receptor source: a man aged 30 to 39 in good health.

This rearrangement joins TRBV6-5 to TRBJ2-1; the D call may be TRBD1 or TRBD2 (6 bases each). Trimming pared 4 bases from V and 5 bases from J, leaving 15 bases between. CDR3 length: 15 residues. Germline CDR1 is MNHEY and CDR2 is SVGAGI. As DNA, the CDR3 is TGTGCCAGCAGTTCACAGGGAGGTCGGGACAATGAGCAGTTCTTC. Translating gives CASSSQGGRDNEQFF.

The chain recombines TRBV6-6 with TRBJ1-2; D ambiguous. Germline CDR1 and CDR2: MNHNY and SVGAGI (reference sequence). V was trimmed by 5 bases and J by 8 bases, leaving 12 bases between them. This CDR3 has 12 amino acids. CDR3 amino acids: CASSKEEGGYTF. CDR3 bases: TGTGCCAGCAGTAAGGAGGAAGGCGGCTACACCTTC.

V is TRBV4-2 and J is TRBJ2-7, with 13 bases aligning to TRBD2. Germline V gives CDR1 LGHNA, CDR2 YNFKEQ. This CDR3 comprises 18 residues. Trimming cost V 2 bases and J 5 bases; bases outside gene matches: 12. The DNA of the CDR3 is TGTGCCAGCAGCCAATCAATTGCACTAGCGGGAGGGATGAACGAGCAGTACTTC. Translating it yields CASSQSIALAGGMNEQYF.

This chain connects TRBV7-9 to TRBJ2-3, with D tentatively TRBD1 (6 bases). The germline gives CDR1 SEHNR, CDR2 FQNEAQ (reference sequence). This CDR3 comprises 13 residues. The V end lost 5 bases, the J end lost 8 bases, and 14 bases lay between the germline ends. As DNA, the CDR3 is TGTGCCAGCAGCACAGGGTGGACGGGTACGCAGTATTTT. Translated: CASSTGWTGTQYF.

In its sample, this clone was seen a few times. This chain connects TRBV6-5 to TRBJ2-1; D possibly corresponds to TRBD2 (7 bases). Per germline, CDR1 MNHEY and CDR2 SVGAGI. CDR3 size: 15 residues. The ends were cut back, 8 bases at V and 5 bases at J, with 19 bases in the middle. CDR3 sequence: CASGRGASVHNEQFF. CDR3 nucleotide sequence: TGTGCCAGCGGGAGGGGGGCATCGGTCCACAATGAGCAGTTCTTC.

The chain recombines TRBV24-1 with TRBJ1-1; 9 nucleotides match TRBD1. The CDR3 has 17 amino acids. Germline V gene lookup returns CDR1 KGHDR and CDR2 SFDVKD. The trim removed 3 bases at V and 0 bases at J, leaving 7 bases unmatched. DNA of the CDR3: TGTGCCACCAGTGATCATCCGGGACAGGGCATGAACACTGAAGCTTTCTTT. Amino acids: CATSDHPGQGMNTEAFF.

This chain links TRBV6-1 with TRBJ2-3; D is tentatively TRBD1 or TRBD2 (5 bases each). CDR1 is MNHNS, CDR2 SASEGT, per germline. V was pared by 2 bases and J by 6 bases, with 9 bases between. The CDR3 has 13 amino acids. The chain's CDR3 is CASSEYGADTQYF. In DNA, the CDR3 is TGTGCCAGCAGTGAATACGGGGCGGATACGCAGTATTTT.

On this clone itself: Additional DNA sequences in this sample encode the identical CDR3. The V and J genes are TRBV5-6 and TRBJ1-6; TRBD1 is a possible D gene (5 bases). The CDR3 is 14 amino acids. The V gene lost 0 bases and the J gene lost 7 bases, with 8 bases spanning the gap. Per germline, CDR1 SGHDT and CDR2 YYEEEE. This CDR3 is CASSLERGNSPLHF. In DNA form, the CDR3 reads TGTGCCAGCAGCTTGGAGAGGGGAAATTCACCCCTCCACTTT. Full variable domain (missing parts from reference TRBV5-6 and TRBJ1-6): DAGVTQSPTHLIKTRGQQVTLRCSPKSGHDTVSWYQQALGQGPQFIFQYYEEEERQRGNFPDRFSGHQFPNYSSELNVNALLLGDSALYLCASSLERGNSPLHFGNGTRLTVT.